This T cell receptor (beta chain) comes out of a study of naive and memory T cell subsets. Both TRBC1 and TRBC2 were covered by a beta constant-region primer of two equimolar oligonucleotides. Ligated cDNA was amplified by four rounds of PCR with nested alpha and beta constant-region primers and SP2. TCRdb reprocessed the UMI-ligation and nested PCR reads via MiXCR and lists one record per CDR3 protein. The repertoire includes roughly 98,000 distinct CDR3 sequences, 7% of them detected once, and 1.5% to 2% sits in the top ten. Sequential positive selection took CD4 T cells first, then CD8 T cells. Cells stained for CD3, CD4, CD8, CD45RA, CD27 and viability were sorted into four CD45RA/CD27 subsets. The sequence was obtained from a human donor in good health. The material sequenced was central memory CD4+ T cells from blood.

DNA for the CDR3: TGTGCCAGCAGCCAAGTGCCCAGGGGTGAGCAGTACTTC. It codes for CASSQVPRGEQYF. The genes are TRBV14 and TRBJ2-7; tentatively, D is TRBD1 (6 bases). The V gene lost 1 base and the J gene lost 7 bases, with 11 bases spanning the gap. The CDR3 is made up of 13 amino acids. CDR1 and CDR2 from the germline V gene are SGHDN and FVKESK.